These 19 T cell receptor beta chains share one sample of origin, sequenced in a study of T cell responses to AZD1222 COVID-19 vaccine. The method was immunoSEQ multiplex PCR; TCRdb's version includes in-frame clones alone and lacks a portion of them. The repertoire consists of around 180,000 clones, with 75% to 95% occurring once and the leading ten covering approximately 2.9%. Material: peripheral blood, obtained on day 0 of AZD1222 vaccination. All receptors derive from an adult in good health.

The gene calls are TRBV5-6 and TRBJ1-5; TRBD1 matches at 12 bases. Germline lookup yields CDR1 SGHDT and CDR2 YYEEEE. The CDR3 is 17 amino acids. The ends lost 4 bases at V and 2 bases at J; junction bases unmatched: 7. The CDR3 sequence: CASSIGTGGRRNQPQHF. CDR3 DNA: TGTGCCAGCAGCATTGGGACAGGGGGCCGTCGCAATCAGCCCCAGCATTTT.

This chain connects TRBV6-2 or TRBV6-3 to TRBJ2-2; TRBD1 might be the D (5 bases). This CDR3 spans 16 amino acids. V was shortened by 5 bases and J by 5 bases, with 18 bases between the two germline ends. CDR1 and CDR2 (germline): MNHEY, SVGEGT. The CDR3 reads CASSKNTGLGTGELFF. The CDR3 DNA follows: TGTGCCAGCAGTAAGAATACAGGATTAGGTACCGGGGAGCTGTTTTTT.

This chain joins TRBV11-2 and TRBJ2-7; no clear D gene. Germline V lookup: CDR1 SGHAT, CDR2 FQNNGV. Trimming took 5 bases from V and 3 from J, leaving 17 bases between them. This CDR3 is 15 amino acids long. CDR3 DNA: TGTGCCAGCAGCCCGAGTTCAACTCACTACTACGAGCAGTACTTC. Residues: CASSPSSTHYYEQYF.

The chain couples TRBV5-1 to TRBJ1-3, with a weak D call TRBD1 (5 bases). The CDR3 consists of 15 residues. The V and J ends lost 0 bases and 9 bases respectively, with 16 bases between them. From germline, CDR1 is SGHRS and CDR2 YFSETQ. DNA of the CDR3: TGCGCCAGCAGCTTGGATGGGACCGAATTGGGCACCATATATTTT. Translation: CASSLDGTELGTIYF.

This clone appeared a single time. The chain joins TRBV30 to TRBJ2-1; 8 bases agree with TRBD2. CDR1 and CDR2 from the germline V gene are GTSNPN and SVGIG (reference sequence). The CDR3 length is 13 residues. CDR3 nucleotide sequence: TGTGCGGGTCGGGAGCGGGGGTACAATGAGCAGTTCTTC. The encoded protein is CAGRERGYNEQFF.

The chain uses TRBV6-6 and TRBJ2-4; 7 nucleotides align to TRBD1. Germline V gene data show CDR1 as MNHNY and CDR2 as SVGAGI (reference sequence). Trimming took 7 bases from V and 3 from J; bases not matched to a gene: 12. The CDR3 is 16 residues long. CDR3 loop: CASISQGVELKNIQYF. The DNA for the CDR3 is TGTGCCAGCATTTCGCAGGGGGTCGAACTCAAAAACATTCAGTACTTC.

The chain uses TRBV30 and TRBJ1-6, with TRBD1 identical over 8 bases. Trimming at V came to 5 bases and at J to 7 bases, leaving 4 bases not matched to a gene. CDR1 is GTSNPN and CDR2 is SVGIG in the germline V gene (reference sequence). The CDR3 spans 13 residues. Written as DNA, the CDR3 is TGTGCCTGGCGGGGACAGGAAAATTCACCCCTCCACTTT. Amino acids: CAWRGQENSPLHF.

The chain joins TRBV4-3 to TRBJ2-7; D possibly uses TRBD1 or TRBD2 (5 bases each). Germline V gene data show CDR1 as LGHNA and CDR2 as YSLEER. The CDR3 sequence is 15 residues long. Trimming pared 3 bases from V and 3 bases from J, leaving 15 bases between. CDR3 sequence reads: CASSQIIGTGYEQYF. CDR3 nucleotide sequence: TGCGCCAGCAGCCAGATAATCGGGACGGGCTACGAGCAGTACTTC.

CDR3 protein: CASSLQGQTTGNTIYF. The CDR3 nucleotides are TGTGCCAGCAGCTTACAGGGGCAGACCACTGGAAACACCATATATTTT. The genes are TRBV7-8 and TRBJ1-3; a possible D gene is TRBD1 (6 bases). The V end was cut by 2 bases, the J end by 2 bases, with 13 bases between. Germline assignment: CDR1 SGHVS and CDR2 FQNEAQ. The CDR3 runs to 16 residues.

As DNA, the CDR3 is TGTGCCAGCAGTTATAGACTAGCGGGGAAGACCTACGAGCAGTACTTC. Translation gives CASSYRLAGKTYEQYF. V usage is TRBV6-2 or TRBV6-3 and J usage is TRBJ2-7; 11 bases match TRBD2. CDR1 and CDR2 (germline): MNHEY, SVGEGT. Germline trimming cut 3 bases from V and 2 bases from J; bases unmatched to any gene: 6. The CDR3 is 16 amino acids.

This chain joins TRBV2 and TRBJ2-7; 8 bases are a match to TRBD2. J was trimmed by 0 bases and V by 6 bases; bases with no gene match: 10. The CDR3 runs to 16 residues. Per the germline V gene, CDR1 is SNHLY and CDR2 is FYNNEI. This chain's CDR3 is CASSGDLAGSSYEQYF. The CDR3 region has the DNA TGTGCCAGCAGCGGTGACCTAGCGGGTTCCTCCTACGAGCAGTACTTC.

The V call is TRBV20-1, the J call TRBJ1-1; no clear D. The ends were cut back, 3 bases at V and 11 bases at J, with 16 bases in the middle. Germline CDR1 is DFQATT and CDR2 is SNEGSKA (reference sequence). The CDR3 runs to 12 residues. The CDR3 nucleotides are TGCAGTGCTAGTTTCCTGGTACTTGGGGCTTTCTTT. Amino acid sequence: CSASFLVLGAFF.

This chain connects TRBV9 to TRBJ1-1; TRBD1 is a possible D gene (6 bases). Trimming left V 4 bases short and J 1 base short, with 11 bases between. Germline CDR1 reads SGDLS; CDR2 reads YYNGEE. The CDR3 consists of 14 residues. CDR3: CASSPRGGNTEAFF. CDR3 nucleotides: TGTGCCAGCAGCCCCCGAGGGGGGAACACTGAAGCTTTCTTT.

This clone was found once. V is TRBV7-2 and J is TRBJ2-3, with D possibly matching TRBD2 (7 bases). Trimming removed 0 bases from V and 4 bases from J, with 11 bases in between. This CDR3 comprises 15 residues. Germline CDR1 SGHTA, CDR2 FQGNSA. The CDR3 loop reads CASSLAGGPPDTQYF. DNA of the CDR3: TGTGCCAGCAGCTTAGCCGGGGGGCCCCCAGATACGCAGTATTTT.

The rearrangement uses TRBV7-9 and TRBJ1-1; D is undetermined. The CDR3 consists of 14 residues. V gave up 2 bases and J gave up 1 base, with 8 bases separating them. Germline loops: CDR1 SEHNR, CDR2 FQNEAQ (reference sequence). CDR3 sequence reads: CASSLSTANTEAFF. The CDR3, as DNA: TGTGCCAGCAGCTTAAGTACAGCGAACACTGAAGCTTTCTTT.

The chain carries TRBV6-2 or TRBV6-3 and TRBJ1-5; 10 bases agree with TRBD1. The J segment lost 6 bases and the V segment lost 3 bases, leaving 11 bases of the junction unmatched. The CDR3 is 17 residues long. Germline V gene data show CDR1 as MNHEY and CDR2 as SVGEGT. The DNA of the CDR3 is TGTGCCAGCAGTTATAATCGTGGGACAGGGGTGGGTCAGCCCCAGCATTTT. It yields the protein CASSYNRGTGVGQPQHF.

CDR3 DNA sequence: TGCGCCAGCAGCCATACCCCGGACTACGGGGAGACCCAGTACTTC. Translation: CASSHTPDYGETQYF. This chain connects TRBV4-1 to TRBJ2-5, with a possible D match to TRBD2 (6 bases). This CDR3 comprises 15 residues. Germline V gene sequence: CDR1 MGHRA, CDR2 YSYEKL. V was trimmed by 3 bases and J by 5 bases, leaving 16 bases between them.

The CDR3 DNA reads as TGCGCCAGCAGCTTGGGGACAGCTGGAAACACCATATATTTT. Amino acid sequence: CASSLGTAGNTIYF. The chain carries TRBV5-1 and TRBJ1-3, with D maybe TRBD1 (6 bases). Trimming cost V 0 bases and J 2 bases, with 6 bases left between them. The CDR3 runs to 14 residues. CDR1 is SGHRS, CDR2 YFSETQ, per germline. Combining the CDR3 with reference TRBV5-1 and TRBJ1-3 gives the whole variable domain KAGVTQTPRYLIKTRGQQVTLSCSPISGHRSVSWYQQTPGQGLQFLFEYFSETQRNKGNFPGRFSGRQFSNSRSEMNVSTLELGDSALYLCASSLGTAGNTIYFGEGSWLTVV.

This chain uses TRBV29-1 with TRBJ1-5, with D possibly matching TRBD1 (5 bases). With 4 bases removed from V and 4 bases from J, the gap between germline ends came to 14 bases. Per germline, CDR1 SQVTM and CDR2 ANQGSEA. The CDR3 is made up of 14 amino acids. The CDR3 DNA reads as TGCAGCGTTGGGTTCGGGGGTTGGAATCAGCCCCAGCATTTT. Translation: CSVGFGGWNQPQHF.